The 30 T cell receptor beta chains given below trace back to one sample, sequenced in a study of low-dose radiotherapy and immunotherapy resistance in tumors. Primers used for first-strand cDNA, a TRAV- and TRBV-specific set, covered both alpha and beta chains. Amplification, which lasted around 20 PCR cycles, used a constant-region primer and V-primer adapter to amplify TCRs. TCRdb re-called the reads with MiXCR, one entry per CDR3 protein. Among 15,000 to 20,000 distinct CDR3 sequences listed, about 73% were seen once. All receptors derive from a human donor with advanced metastatic prostate, ovarian, gallbladder or colorectal cancer (not recorded which). This table probably holds off-target reads from a library built for another chain.

V gene TRBV28 combines with J gene TRBJ2-1, with D hard to call. There are 12 residues in the CDR3. V lost 2 bases and J 4 bases, leaving 3 bases between the germline ends. The germline gives CDR1 MDHEN, CDR2 SYDVKM. The CDR3 protein is CASSLAYNEQFF. CDR3 bases: TGTGCCAGCAGTTTAGCGTACAATGAGCAGTTCTTC.

J is TRBJ2-7 and V is TRBV11-2, with no clear D. CDR1 SGHAT and CDR2 FQNNGV come from the germline V gene. V lost 6 bases and J lost 2, with 11 bases in between. This CDR3 is 13 amino acids long. The chain's CDR3 is CASSRRQAYEQYF. The CDR3 region has the DNA TGTGCCAGCAGTCGGCGGCAAGCCTACGAGCAGTACTTC.

This clonotype occurred a few times. The J gene is TRBJ2-2, the V gene TRBV11-2, with D perhaps TRBD2 (6 bases). Trimming removed 2 bases at V and 0 bases at J, with 7 bases between. The CDR3 covers 15 residues. Germline V gene sequence: CDR1 SGHAT, CDR2 FQNNGV. CDR3 bases: TGTGCCAGCAGCTTAAGGACTACGAACACCGGGGAGCTGTTTTTT. Amino acids: CASSLRTTNTGELFF.

The chain has TRBV5-4 and TRBJ2-2; tentative D call: TRBD1 (5 bases). Germline loops: CDR1 SGHNT, CDR2 YYREEE (reference sequence). The CDR3 sequence is 13 residues long. The V end was cut by 0 bases, the J end by 6 bases, with 6 bases between. CDR3 in DNA: TGTGCCAGCAGCTTGGCAGGGCCCGGGGAGCTGTTTTTT. This sequence encodes CASSLAGPGELFF.

The V and J genes are TRBV28 and TRBJ2-7; 7 positions agree with TRBD2. V shed 6 bases and J 6 bases; nucleotides not matched to a gene: 11. CDR3 size: 14 residues. From germline, CDR1 is MDHEN and CDR2 SYDVKM. The CDR3 here is CASSPTSTRSEQYF. The CDR3 DNA sequence: TGTGCCAGCAGCCCGACTAGCACCAGGAGCGAGCAGTACTTC.

As for this clonotype: The junction differs from germline at one of its ends, possibly a read error. The chain recombines TRBV5-6 with TRBJ1-2; 7 bases are a match to TRBD1. Germline assignment: CDR1 SGHDT and CDR2 YYEEEE. CDR3 size: 12 residues. This CDR3 is CASSPRQGPPFF. The CDR3, as DNA: TGTGCCAGCAGCCCTCGACAGGGTCCGCCCTTCTTC.

The chain couples TRBV24-1 to TRBJ2-1, with 10 positions matching TRBD1. Germline loops: CDR1 KGHDR, CDR2 SFDVKD. V was pared by 5 bases and J by 4 bases, with 1 base of the junction left unmatched. This CDR3 comprises 14 residues. The CDR3 DNA reads as TGTGCCACCAGTGCGGGACAGGGGTACAATGAGCAGTTCTTC. This gives the protein CATSAGQGYNEQFF.

The chain combines TRBV7-2 with TRBJ2-5, with 16 bases identical to TRBD2. Germline loops: CDR1 SGHTA, CDR2 FQGNSA. The CDR3 loop spans 17 amino acids. V was pared by 5 bases and J by 4 bases, with 7 bases of the junction left unmatched. The CDR3 DNA reads TGTGCCAGCAGCACCGGGACTAGCGGGAGGGCCAGAGAGACCCAGTACTTC. Amino acid sequence: CASSTGTSGRARETQYF. Together with reference TRBV7-2 and TRBJ2-5, the CDR3 gives the full variable domain: GAGVSQSPSNKVTEKGKDVELRCDPISGHTALYWYRQSLGQGLEFLIYFQGNSAPDKSGLPSDRFSAERTGGSVSTLTIQRTQQEDSAVYLCASSTGTSGRARETQYFGPGTRLLVL.

The rearrangement uses TRBV13 and TRBJ1-1; a weak D match, TRBD1 (6 bases). The CDR3 covers 16 residues. V lost 0 bases and J lost 2, with 13 bases in between. Per the germline V gene, CDR1 is PRHDT and CDR2 is FYEKMQ (reference sequence). The CDR3: CASSLGQGWGNTEAFF. Written as DNA, the CDR3 is TGTGCCAGCAGCTTAGGCCAGGGGTGGGGTAACACTGAAGCTTTCTTT. The whole variable domain, remainder taken from reference TRBV13 and TRBJ1-1, is AAGVIQSPRHLIKEKRETATLKCYPIPRHDTVYWYQQGPGQDPQFLISFYEKMQSDKGSIPDRFSAQQFSDYHSELNMSSLELGDSALYFCASSLGQGWGNTEAFFGQGTRLTVV.

This chain uses TRBV20-1 with TRBJ2-1; TRBD1 matches 9 bases. CDR1 is DFQATT and CDR2 is SNEGSKA in the germline V gene (reference sequence). The CDR3 has 13 amino acids. V trimming: 7 bases; J trimming: 8 bases; junction bases outside the gene matches: 9. CDR3 sequence reads: CSVPGQGPDEQFF. The CDR3 coding sequence is TGCAGTGTCCCGGGACAGGGTCCCGATGAGCAGTTCTTC.

The CDR3 DNA reads TGTGCCAGCTTGTCTTCGGGGGGGCCTGGCACAGATACGCAGTATTTT. Translating gives CASLSSGGPGTDTQYF. The rearrangement links TRBV6-8 to TRBJ2-3, with 8 bases aligning to TRBD2. Germline V gene data show CDR1 as MNHGY and CDR2 as SAAAGT. CDR3 length: 16 amino acids. With V trimmed by 8 bases and J by 1 base, 11 bases remained unmatched.

The genes are TRBV23-1 and TRBJ2-7, with TRBD1 matching over 9 bases. TRBV23-1 falls under the ORF class, with uncertain function. The CDR3 extends over 15 amino acids. V shed 6 bases, J shed 5 bases, and the junction held 11 bases outside the gene matches. DNA of the CDR3: TGCGCCAGCAGGAAAAACAGGGGGCTAGTCCACGAGCAGTACTTC. It yields the protein CASRKNRGLVHEQYF.

The rearrangement links TRBV27 to TRBJ2-7; 11 bases align to TRBD1. The CDR3 is 17 residues long. Germline CDR1 is MNHEY and CDR2 is SMNVEV (reference sequence). Trimming cost V 7 bases and J 5 bases; bases outside gene matches: 16. The CDR3 DNA reads as TGTGCCAGCATAGGAAGACGGACAGGGGGCCCGAGGGACGAGCAGTACTTC. It specifies CASIGRRTGGPRDEQYF.

The chain carries TRBV11-2 and TRBJ2-7; 9 bases are a match to TRBD1. The CDR3 has 14 residues. Unmatched junction bases numbered 3, after V lost 5 bases and J lost 1 base. Germline CDR1 SGHAT, CDR2 FQNNGV. This CDR3 reads CASSRDRVSYEQYF. In DNA form, the CDR3 reads TGTGCCAGCAGCCGGGACAGGGTGTCCTACGAGCAGTACTTC.

This clonotype was detected only a few times. The rearrangement links TRBV5-1 to TRBJ2-2, with TRBD1 identical over 7 bases. Germline loops: CDR1 SGHRS, CDR2 YFSETQ. This CDR3 is built from 13 residues. V shed 4 bases and J 6 bases; nucleotides not matched to a gene: 3. CDR3 region: CASSADRAGELFF. CDR3 DNA: TGCGCCAGCAGCGCCGACAGGGCCGGGGAGCTGTTTTTT.

Written as DNA, the CDR3 is TGTGCCAGCAGTTTGGGGGGATCATATCGCGAGCAGTACTTC. Residues: CASSLGGSYREQYF. The rearrangement joins TRBV28 to TRBJ2-7, with a weak D call TRBD2 (6 bases). CDR1 is MDHEN and CDR2 is SYDVKM in the germline V gene. CDR3 length: 14 amino acids. Between the trimmed V and J ends, which lost 3 bases and 6 bases, there was a span of 15 bases.

CDR3 in amino acids: CASSLVSYEQYF. As DNA, the CDR3 is TGTGCCAGCAGCTTAGTTTCGTACGAGCAGTACTTC. V and J are TRBV7-6 and TRBJ2-7, with D uncertain. CDR1 SGHVS and CDR2 FNYEAQ come from the germline V gene. Trimming cost V 1 base and J 4 bases, with 5 bases left between them. There are 12 residues in the CDR3.

CDR3 amino acids: CASRPTSGTGELFF. The CDR3 DNA follows: TGCGCCAGCAGGCCTACTAGCGGCACCGGGGAGCTGTTTTTT. The chain joins TRBV5-1 to TRBJ2-2, with 8 bases matching TRBD2. CDR3 size: 14 residues. CDR1 is SGHRS and CDR2 is YFSETQ in the germline V gene. V shed 5 bases and J 4 bases; nucleotides not matched to a gene: 4. The complete variable domain, with remaining parts taken from reference TRBV5-1 and TRBJ2-2, reads KAGVTQTPRYLIKTRGQQVTLSCSPISGHRSVSWYQQTPGQGLQFLFEYFSETQRNKGNFPGRFSGRQFSNSRSEMNVSTLELGDSALYLCASRPTSGTGELFFGEGSRLTVL.

The gene calls are TRBV29-1 and TRBJ2-2; TRBD1 is a possible D gene (6 bases). V lost 3 bases and J 4 bases, leaving 15 bases between the germline ends. The CDR3 is made up of 15 amino acids. Germline V lookup: CDR1 SQVTM, CDR2 ANQGSEA. The CDR3: CSVDMGHTGTGELFF. The DNA for the CDR3 is TGCAGCGTTGACATGGGACATACGGGCACCGGGGAGCTGTTTTTT.

The J gene is TRBJ2-5, the V gene TRBV7-2; 7 bases line up with TRBD2. This CDR3 contains 15 residues. Germline V lookup: CDR1 SGHTA, CDR2 FQGNSA. The V gene end was trimmed by 5 bases and the J gene end by 2 bases; junction bases not matched to a gene: 8. The CDR3 loop reads CASSRDWDYQETQYF. The CDR3 nucleotides are TGTGCCAGCAGCCGCGACTGGGACTATCAAGAGACCCAGTACTTC. The whole variable domain, filled in from reference TRBV7-2 and TRBJ2-5, reads GAGVSQSPSNKVTEKGKDVELRCDPISGHTALYWYRQSLGQGLEFLIYFQGNSAPDKSGLPSDRFSAERTGGSVSTLTIQRTQQEDSAVYLCASSRDWDYQETQYFGPGTRLLVL.

J is TRBJ1-5 and V is TRBV20-1, with TRBD1 matching 7 bases. The germline V gene has CDR1 DFQATT and CDR2 SNEGSKA (reference sequence). The CDR3 loop spans 13 amino acids. V was clipped by 6 bases and J by 3 bases; unmatched bases: 5. This CDR3 is CSAQQGINQPQHF. CDR3 bases: TGCAGTGCACAACAGGGGATCAATCAGCCCCAGCATTTT.

The genes are TRBV9 and TRBJ2-1, with 7 bases identical to TRBD2. Germline V CDR1 and CDR2: SGDLS, YYNGEE. V was clipped by 0 bases and J by 8 bases; unmatched bases: 8. The length of the CDR3 is 15 residues. The CDR3 sequence: CASSVAGGSLDEQFF. CDR3 bases: TGTGCCAGCAGCGTAGCGGGCGGGAGTTTGGATGAGCAGTTCTTC.

The V call is TRBV7-9, the J call TRBJ2-7, with 8 nucleotides matching TRBD1. Germline V gene sequence: CDR1 SEHNR, CDR2 FQNEAQ (reference sequence). The CDR3 is 14 residues long. V was clipped by 3 bases and J by 2 bases; unmatched bases: 3. The CDR3 loop reads CASSLTGDAYEQYF. The CDR3 DNA reads as TGTGCCAGCAGCTTGACAGGGGATGCCTACGAGCAGTACTTC.

This clonotype was seen a handful of times. The rearrangement joins TRBV29-1 to TRBJ2-5, with D uncertain. V gave up 6 bases and J gave up 3 bases, with 11 bases separating them. Germline CDR1 is SQVTM and CDR2 is ANQGSEA. The CDR3 sequence is 12 residues long. The CDR3 loop is CSVAWGKETQYF. Here the CDR3 DNA reads TGCAGCGTGGCTTGGGGAAAAGAGACCCAGTACTTC. The full variable domain, with the rest looked up from reference TRBV29-1 and TRBJ2-5, is SAVISQKPSRDICQRGTSLTIQCQVDSQVTMMFWYRQQPGQSLTLIATANQGSEATYESGFVIDKFPISRPNLTFSTLTVSNMSPEDSSIYLCSVAWGKETQYFGPGTRLLVL.

The chain joins TRBV29-1 to TRBJ2-2; 9 bases fit TRBD1. This CDR3 spans 16 amino acids. Germline loops: CDR1 SQVTM, CDR2 ANQGSEA. The junction had 7 bases not matched to a gene; V was cut back by 3 bases and J by 2 bases. CDR3 loop: CSVEDRGFLNTGELFF. In DNA, the CDR3 is TGCAGCGTTGAGGACAGGGGATTTCTCAACACCGGGGAGCTGTTTTTT.

The CDR3 region has the DNA TGTGCCAGCAGCGTGGGGGAGTACAATGAGCAGTTCTTC. It yields the protein CASSVGEYNEQFF. The J gene is TRBJ2-1, the V gene TRBV6-2 or TRBV6-3; D might be TRBD1 or TRBD2, each matching 5 bases. Trimming cost V 6 bases and J 4 bases, with 10 bases left between them. The CDR3 covers 13 residues. From germline, CDR1 is MNHEY and CDR2 SVGEGT.

The V call is TRBV6-8, the J call TRBJ2-7; 8 bases line up with TRBD1. Germline CDR1 is MNHGY and CDR2 is SAAAGT. Trimming cost V 6 bases and J 0 bases; bases outside gene matches: 4. The CDR3 runs to 14 residues. For the CDR3, the DNA is TGTGCCAGCAGCTGGGACAGGAGCTCCTACGAGCAGTACTTC. Translation: CASSWDRSSYEQYF.

The chain employs TRBV29-1 and TRBJ2-1; D gene ambiguous. The CDR3 is 12 residues long. V gave up 0 bases and J gave up 7 bases, with 7 bases separating them. Germline CDR1 reads SQVTM; CDR2 reads ANQGSEA. The CDR3 spells CSVEDLGNEQFF. CDR3 nucleotides: TGCAGCGTTGAAGATCTGGGGAATGAGCAGTTCTTC.

V is TRBV4-1 and J is TRBJ1-4; 10 nucleotides line up with TRBD1. Germline CDR1 is MGHRA and CDR2 is YSYEKL. This CDR3 region has 15 residues. Trimming at V came to 2 bases and at J to 6 bases, leaving 3 bases not matched to a gene. The CDR3 nucleotides read TGCGCCAGCAGCCAACCGGGGACAGGGGATGAAAAACTGTTTTTT. Protein sequence: CASSQPGTGDEKLFF.

V is TRBV2 and J is TRBJ1-2, with D uncertain. V was trimmed by 7 bases and J by 4 bases, leaving 13 bases between them. Germline loops: CDR1 SNHLY, CDR2 FYNNEI. CDR3 length: 13 amino acids. Here the CDR3 DNA reads TGTGCCAGCAACTCTCTGCAAGGCTATGGCTACACCTTC. This sequence encodes CASNSLQGYGYTF. The complete variable domain, with remaining parts taken from reference TRBV2 and TRBJ1-2, reads EPEVTQTPSHQVTQMGQEVILRCVPISNHLYFYWYRQILGQKVEFLVSFYNNEISEKSEIFDDQFSVERPDGSNFTLKIRSTKLEDSAMYFCASNSLQGYGYTFGSGTRLTVV.